This record covers a single TCR beta chain. Germline CDR1 is MNHNS and CDR2 is SASEGT. The CDR3 is 17 amino acids. Trimming removed 5 bases at V and 5 bases at J, with 24 bases between. This specimen belongs to a study of T cell repertoires in cytomegalovirus infection. TCRdb re-derived calls from the reads in MiXCR, one entry per CDR3 protein. Counted here are some 700,000 distinct CDR3 sequences, roughly 35% occurring once; the ten biggest clones make up roughly 2.9%. The rearrangement links TRBV6-1 to TRBJ2-5; D might be TRBD1 (6 bases). Sequencing was carried out using PBMCs. The receptor's source is a human donor in good health (CMV status not recorded). Some clones in this sample may be carry-over from other donors' samples. CDR3 nucleotide sequence: TGTGCCAGCAGTTCCCGCGCGGACAGTCTGAGGGGGGAGACCCAGTACTTC. Its translation: CASSSRADSLRGETQYF.